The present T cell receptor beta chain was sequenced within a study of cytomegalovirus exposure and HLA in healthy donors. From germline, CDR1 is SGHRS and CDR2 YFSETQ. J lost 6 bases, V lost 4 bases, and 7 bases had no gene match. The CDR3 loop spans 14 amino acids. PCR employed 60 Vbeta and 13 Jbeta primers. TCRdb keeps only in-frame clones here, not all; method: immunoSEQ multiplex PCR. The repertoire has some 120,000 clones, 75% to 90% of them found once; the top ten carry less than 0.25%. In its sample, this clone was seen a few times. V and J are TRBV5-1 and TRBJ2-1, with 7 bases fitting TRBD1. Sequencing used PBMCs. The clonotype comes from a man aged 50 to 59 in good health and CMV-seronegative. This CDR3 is CASSHGTELNEQFF. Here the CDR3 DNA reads TGCGCCAGCAGCCACGGGACAGAGCTCAATGAGCAGTTCTTC. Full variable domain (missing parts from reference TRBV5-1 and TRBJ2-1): KAGVTQTPRYLIKTRGQQVTLSCSPISGHRSVSWYQQTPGQGLQFLFEYFSETQRNKGNFPGRFSGRQFSNSRSEMNVSTLELGDSALYLCASSHGTELNEQFFGPGTRLTVL.